Below, one T cell receptor (beta chain) is given with its context. This clonotype was picked up a small number of times. It has no known antigen specificity. Per-nucleotide qualities are absent, and no much larger clonotype sits a single base away. Taken from the germline V gene, the CDR1 and CDR2 loops are KGHSH and LQKENI. Trimming removed 6 bases from V and 5 bases from J, leaving 12 bases between the germline ends. Measured from the cysteine to the phenylalanine, the CDR3 is 13 residues long. The DNA shown is the 39-base CDR3, in frame from base 1. Synthesis of TCR cDNA relied on 5'RACE template switching, a step that introduced a universal primer site along with unique molecular identifiers. cDNA synthesis was primed from both the TCR alpha and TCR beta constant segments. Libraries were amplified in two PCR steps, with sample barcodes and sequencing adapters added in the second step. Sequencing of libraries was done on Illumina HiSeq 2500 (2x100 bp) or NovaSeq (2x150 bp). The paper's processing steps were these. Reads were demultiplexed and collapsed into UMI consensus sequences with MIGEC, and V(D)J alignment was performed with MiXCR. Vaccine-responding clonotypes were defined with edgeR using replicate PBMC samples, requiring FDR below 0.01 and a log2 fold change above 5 up to day 15. Each bulk clonotype received a CD4 or CD8 identity based on whether the sequenced CD4 or CD8 repertoire contained that clonotype at higher abundance. TCRdb itself trimmed the public reads at Q25 with fastp, ran MiXCR and retained productive beta chains. Each entry merges the rows of one CDR3 protein and shows their most common DNA and genes. TCRdb, not the original authors, processed these V and J calls. This sample has 300,000 or so distinct CDR3 sequences in its table, and roughly 8.6% of those were observed once. Roughly 15% of the sample rests with the top ten.

This specimen's treatment or condition label, per the study, means: live attenuated yellow fever vaccine strain. At every blood-draw timepoint, two biological replicates of bulk PBMCs were collected. A standard Ficoll-Paque protocol was used to isolate PBMCs from peripheral blood. TriZol was used to extract RNA from bulk PBMCs, CD4 and CD8 fractions, and dextramer-positive and dextramer-negative fractions. The sample originates from a study of T cells after yellow fever vaccination (dated by TCRdb to between 2018 and 2021). Background on the whole study: Libraries from fractions with low cell numbers were prepared with the SMART-Seq v4 Ultra Low Input RNA kit. Two healthy male donors, one aged 18 to 30 and one aged 30 to 40 years, were included in the cohort. Blood was collected at multiple timepoints before and after primary and secondary immunization, and bulk PBMC replicates and cell subsets were isolated. To follow T-cell clones before and after primary and booster YFV17D yellow fever vaccination, bulk TCR alpha and beta repertoires were sequenced over time.

Overall results and qualifications from the work: Computational filtering was needed because FACS-sorted repertoires could contain abundant contaminating clonotypes from the bulk population. After the booster, most clones that had expanded after primary vaccination were detected again (over 95% of CD4 and around nine tenths of CD8), suggesting broad maintenance of memory. Compared with the primary T-cell response, the secondary T-cell response was weaker but faster, peaking on day 5 rather than day 15. Because the study included only a couple of donors, the extent to which the findings can be generalized is limited. A small share of clonotypes was detected in both CD4 and CD8 compartments, with the overlap likely arising from convergent recombination.

The receptor's source is a man in his late teens or twenties who received the YFV17D yellow fever vaccine. The sequence is built from TRBV18 and TRBJ2-3, with the D gene call left open. Specimen: PBMCs, collected approximately 40 days after the first yellow fever vaccination. The DNA sequence is TGTGCCAGCTCTAAAGACCCCAAAGATACGCAGTATTTT. It codes for CASSKDPKDTQYF.